This T cell receptor (beta chain) was observed in a study of blood T cell repertoires in COVID-19. Study context: The origin of the acute and convalescent COVID-19 samples was the United States, Italy and Spain. The cDNA or gDNA used as material had been derived from T cells, B-cell-depleted T cells, or PBMCs.

With 4 bases clipped from V and 1 base from J, the junction kept 4 bases outside the gene matches. Germline V gene data show CDR1 as SGHAT and CDR2 as FQDESV (reference sequence). The CDR3 is made up of 16 amino acids. Produced via immunoSEQ multiplex PCR; TCRdb's table is partial and in-frame only. The top ten hold roughly 4.4% of the sample, which has 110,000 or so clones, 90% seen once. This receptor was obtained from a woman aged 45-60 years with acute or convalescent COVID-19. Sequencing was done on a sample of peripheral blood. The genes are TRBV11-1 and TRBJ1-1; 12 bases match TRBD1. The CDR3 is CASSSRDRGRNTEAFF. For the CDR3, the DNA is TGTGCCAGCAGCTCCCGGGACAGGGGGCGGAACACTGAAGCTTTCTTT.